This passage covers 25 T cell receptor beta chains from one sample sequenced in a study of CD8 T cells in ankylosing spondylitis. MiXCR, applied by TCRdb to the 5' RACE reads, yields one record per CDR3 protein. The table has approximately 220,000 distinct CDR3 sequences, roughly 24% seen once. The source material was blood, either unsorted or a sorted T cell fraction (not recorded which). The source is a male donor with ankylosing spondylitis or in good health (not recorded which).

This clonotype has ten or more counts. The genes are TRBV12-3 or TRBV12-4 and TRBJ2-4, with 10 bases that match TRBD2. This CDR3 spans 16 amino acids. J was trimmed by 3 bases and V by 5 bases; bases with no gene match: 7. The CDR3: CASSPSGRAGKNIQYF. CDR3 sequence (DNA): TGTGCCAGCAGTCCCAGCGGGAGGGCCGGCAAAAACATTCAGTACTTC.

This clonotype was seen ten or more times. The CDR3 loop reads CSASGSGGSTDTQYF. For the CDR3, the DNA is TGCAGTGCTAGCGGCTCGGGAGGCTCTACAGATACGCAGTATTTT. The V gene is TRBV20-1, the J gene TRBJ2-3; 7 bases map to TRBD2. The CDR3 extends over 15 amino acids. The V segment lost 3 bases and the J segment 3 bases; nucleotides outside the gene matches: 9. Germline values: CDR1 DFQATT, CDR2 SNEGSKA (reference sequence).

This clonotype was seen repeatedly, ten times or more. V gene TRBV5-1 combines with J gene TRBJ2-7; 8 bases fit TRBD2. Germline CDR1 reads SGHRS; CDR2 reads YFSETQ. CDR3 size: 15 residues. With 4 bases clipped from V and 3 bases from J, the junction kept 9 bases outside the gene matches. This CDR3 is CASSPGTSPLYEQYF. The CDR3 DNA is TGCGCCAGCAGCCCAGGGACTAGTCCCCTCTACGAGCAGTACTTC.

This clonotype was observed at least ten times. J is TRBJ2-7 and V is TRBV5-6; possibly TRBD2 for D (6 bases). The CDR3 consists of 15 residues. The V and J ends lost 2 bases and 0 bases respectively, with 12 bases between them. Germline-derived CDR1 and CDR2 are SGHDT and YYEEEE. CDR3 sequence: CASSFRGTTSYEQYF. The CDR3 DNA reads as TGTGCCAGCAGCTTTCGCGGGACGACCTCCTACGAGCAGTACTTC.

This chain connects TRBV27 to TRBJ2-7, with 8 bases that match TRBD1. With 0 bases clipped from V and 3 bases from J, the junction kept 10 bases outside the gene matches. There are 17 residues in the CDR3. The germline gives CDR1 MNHEY, CDR2 SMNVEV (reference sequence). The CDR3 is CASSLSGTGPVGYEQYF. The CDR3 DNA follows: TGTGCCAGCAGTTTATCCGGGACAGGTCCCGTAGGCTACGAGCAGTACTTC.

The chain combines TRBV6-5 with TRBJ2-1; no clear D gene. Germline CDR1 reads MNHEY; CDR2 reads SVGAGI. The CDR3 totals 12 residues. The V and J ends lost 2 bases and 9 bases respectively, with 8 bases between them. The CDR3 region has the DNA TGTGCCAGCAGTTACACCGGTGGTGAGCAGTTCTTC. Translated: CASSYTGGEQFF.

The chain employs TRBV20-1 and TRBJ2-3, with D hard to call. Germline V gene data show CDR1 as DFQATT and CDR2 as SNEGSKA (reference sequence). Between the trimmed V and J ends, which lost 4 bases and 1 base, there was a span of 12 bases. The CDR3 is 14 residues long. CDR3 in DNA: TGCAGTGCTATCCTGACCTCTGGCACAGATACGCAGTATTTT. This encodes CSAILTSGTDTQYF.

The chain's CDR3 is CASSPLGQGNTGELFF. The CDR3 DNA is TGTGCCAGCTCACCACTAGGACAGGGAAACACCGGGGAGCTGTTTTTT. The rearrangement uses TRBV18 and TRBJ2-2; 8 nucleotides match TRBD1. Trimming took 1 base from V and 2 from J; bases not matched to a gene: 3. Germline V gene data show CDR1 as KGHSH and CDR2 as LQKENI. This CDR3 region has 16 residues.

The V gene is TRBV12-3 or TRBV12-4, the J gene TRBJ2-5, with D possibly being TRBD1 (5 bases). The CDR3 length is 15 residues. The V end was cut by 0 bases, the J end by 7 bases, with 15 bases between. This chain's CDR3 is CASSLALSPQGTQYF. The CDR3 DNA sequence: TGTGCCAGCAGTTTAGCGCTAAGTCCCCAGGGGACCCAGTACTTC.

The chain carries TRBV4-3 and TRBJ1-5; D uncertain. CDR3 size: 14 residues. Germline V lookup: CDR1 LGHNA, CDR2 YSLEER. The germline V and J ends were trimmed by 0 bases and 6 bases, with 9 bases remaining between them. The CDR3 DNA reads TGCGCCAGCAGCCAAGAAATAGGGCCTCAGCCCCAGCATTTT. Translating gives CASSQEIGPQPQHF.

This clonotype was counted at least ten times. V is TRBV20-1 and J is TRBJ2-7, with TRBD1 matching 7 bases. With 6 bases clipped from V and 4 bases from J, the junction kept 12 bases outside the gene matches. The germline V gene has CDR1 DFQATT and CDR2 SNEGSKA (reference sequence). This CDR3 has 14 amino acids. DNA of the CDR3: TGCAGTGCACACCTCCCGGGACAGAGATACGAGCAGTACTTC. Encoded protein: CSAHLPGQRYEQYF.

V is TRBV7-6 and J is TRBJ2-7; 11 bases line up with TRBD1. Trimming removed 5 bases from V and 3 bases from J; junction bases left unmatched: 9. This CDR3 spans 16 amino acids. CDR1 is SGHVS and CDR2 is FNYEAQ in the germline V gene. CDR3 sequence: CASSLQSGTGGYEQYF. The CDR3 DNA follows: TGTGCCAGCAGCCTCCAATCCGGGACAGGGGGCTACGAGCAGTACTTC.

This clonotype was seen at least ten times. CDR3 in DNA: TGTGCCATCAGTGACCAGGACAGGGGACGCAATGAGCAGTTCTTC. It encodes CAISDQDRGRNEQFF. The rearrangement joins TRBV10-3 to TRBJ2-1; TRBD1 aligns across 9 bases. Germline-derived CDR1 and CDR2 are ENHRY and SYGVKD. Trimming cost V 3 bases and J 6 bases; bases outside gene matches: 6. The CDR3 loop spans 15 amino acids.

V is TRBV6-1 and J is TRBJ1-2; D may be TRBD1 (5 bases). Germline V gene data show CDR1 as MNHNS and CDR2 as SASEGT. Between the trimmed V and J ends, which lost 5 bases and 3 bases, there was a span of 22 bases. The CDR3 runs 17 residues. CDR3 DNA: TGTGCCAGCAGTCTCGGGAAGGGGAGAGGGTTGGACTATGGCTACACCTTC. Its protein is CASSLGKGRGLDYGYTF.

This clonotype was observed many times. This chain connects TRBV7-8 to TRBJ2-7; possibly TRBD1 or TRBD2 for D (5 bases each). The CDR3 length is 14 residues. CDR1 is SGHVS and CDR2 is FQNEAQ in the germline V gene. V dropped 5 bases and J dropped 3 bases, with 14 bases sitting between them. CDR3 sequence (DNA): TGTGCCAGCAGCCCTCGGGACCCTGGCTACGAGCAGTACTTC. Protein: CASSPRDPGYEQYF. Looking up the rest from reference TRBV7-8 and TRBJ2-7 gives the full variable domain: GAGVSQSPRYKVAKRGQDVALRCDPISGHVSLFWYQQALGQGPEFLTYFQNEAQLDKSGLPSDRFFAERPEGSVSTLKIQRTQQEDSAVYLCASSPRDPGYEQYFGPGTRLTVT.

The gene calls are TRBV20-1 and TRBJ1-1; no reliable D call. CDR1 and CDR2 from the germline V gene are DFQATT and SNEGSKA (reference sequence). V lost 6 bases to trimming and J lost 1 base, with 9 bases between them. The CDR3 length is 12 residues. The CDR3 region has the DNA TGCAGTGCCCTTGACCCGAACACTGAAGCTTTCTTT. Translation gives CSALDPNTEAFF.

The chain joins TRBV6-5 to TRBJ2-7; 11 bases match TRBD2. The germline CDR1 and CDR2 sequences are MNHEY and SVGAGI. This CDR3 is 15 amino acids long. Losses at the gene ends were 4 bases for V and 4 bases for J; bases not matched to a gene: 6. As DNA, the CDR3 is TGTGCCAGCAGTTCACTAGCGGGAGCTCGGTACGAGCAGTACTTC. This codes for CASSSLAGARYEQYF.

The CDR3 region is CASSSGTGSYEQSV. Written as DNA, the CDR3 is TGTGCCAGCAGTTCCGGGACGGGCTCCTACGAGCAGTCCGTC. This chain connects TRBV12-3 or TRBV12-4 to TRBJ2-7; D is perhaps TRBD1 or TRBD2 (5 bases each). CDR3 length equals 14 residues.

The rearrangement uses TRBV14 and TRBJ2-7; D gene uncertain. Between the trimmed V and J ends, which lost 1 base and 9 bases, there was a span of 7 bases. The length of the CDR3 is 11 residues. Germline V gene data show CDR1 as SGHDN and CDR2 as FVKESK. This chain's CDR3 is CASSQGLWQYF. CDR3 sequence (DNA): TGTGCCAGCAGCCAAGGTTTATGGCAGTACTTC.

This rearrangement joins TRBV6-1 to TRBJ2-3; 8 nucleotides align to TRBD2. The germline CDR1 and CDR2 sequences are MNHNS and SASEGT. This CDR3 comprises 18 residues. Trimming took 6 bases from V and 2 from J; bases not matched to a gene: 16. The CDR3 bases are TGTGCCAGCAGCGGACTAGCAACCTTTCGAGGGGCCACAGATACGCAGTATTTT. Its protein is CASSGLATFRGATDTQYF.

The sample holds a few counts of this clonotype. The V and J genes are TRBV5-8 and TRBJ1-1; weak D call: TRBD1 (5 bases). The CDR3 is made up of 14 amino acids. The germline V and J ends were trimmed by 4 bases and 1 base, with 11 bases remaining between them. In germline, CDR1 is SGHTS, CDR2 YDEGEE. CDR3: CASSRGTRNTEAFF. DNA of the CDR3: TGTGCCAGCAGCCGGGGGACGAGGAACACTGAAGCTTTCTTT. Filled out from reference TRBV5-8 and TRBJ1-1, the complete variable domain reads EAGVTQSPTHLIKTRGQQATLRCSPISGHTSVYWYQQALGLGLQFLLWYDEGEERNRGNFPPRFSGRQFPNYSSELNVNALELEDSALYLCASSRGTRNTEAFFGQGTRLTVV.

This clonotype was observed many times. J is TRBJ2-1 and V is TRBV7-3; either TRBD1 or TRBD2 may supply D (6 bases each). Germline V gene data show CDR1 as SGHTA and CDR2 as FQGTGA. The CDR3 length is 14 residues. V was trimmed by 1 base and J by 8 bases, leaving 12 bases between them. The CDR3 loop is CASSLMQGRHEQFF. As DNA, the CDR3 is TGTGCCAGCAGCTTAATGCAGGGGAGGCATGAGCAGTTCTTC. Combining the CDR3 with reference TRBV7-3 and TRBJ2-1 gives the whole variable domain GAGVSQTPSNKVTEKGKYVELRCDPISGHTALYWYRQSLGQGPEFLIYFQGTGAADDSGLPNDRFFAVRPEGSVSTLKIQRTERGDSAVYLCASSLMQGRHEQFFGPGTRLTVL.

In the case of this clonotype: A read error is possible here, since a much larger clone lies one base away. Given the absence of the conserved phenylalanine or tryptophan at the CDR3 end, a read error is likely. The rearrangement uses TRBV4-3 and TRBJ2-7; TRBD1 aligns across 12 bases. This CDR3 is built from 16 residues. Per the germline V gene, CDR1 is LGHNA and CDR2 is YSLEER. After removal of 1 base from V and 6 bases from J, the junction contained 7 bases not matched to a gene. This CDR3 is CASSQVSGTGGLEQYY. The CDR3 region has the DNA TGCGCCAGCAGCCAAGTCTCCGGGACAGGGGGCCTCGAGCAGTACTAC.

This clonotype was seen ten or more times. The chain combines TRBV3-1 with TRBJ2-5, with D possibly matching TRBD1 (5 bases). The CDR3 is 12 residues long. Per the germline V gene, CDR1 is LGHDT and CDR2 is YNNKEL (reference sequence). V lost 2 bases, J lost 4 bases, and 5 bases lay in between. The CDR3 sequence is CASSQRGETQYF. The CDR3 DNA reads as TGTGCCAGCAGCCAAAGGGGAGAGACCCAGTACTTC.

The CDR3 DNA sequence: TGTGCCAGCAGCCCCCGAGCCCATGATCTTGCCGGGGAGCTGTTTTTT. The encoded protein is CASSPRAHDLAGELFF. The genes are TRBV9 and TRBJ2-2; D not certain. Trimming stripped 4 bases from V and 6 bases from J, with 19 bases between. This CDR3 is 16 amino acids long. Germline V gives CDR1 SGDLS, CDR2 YYNGEE.